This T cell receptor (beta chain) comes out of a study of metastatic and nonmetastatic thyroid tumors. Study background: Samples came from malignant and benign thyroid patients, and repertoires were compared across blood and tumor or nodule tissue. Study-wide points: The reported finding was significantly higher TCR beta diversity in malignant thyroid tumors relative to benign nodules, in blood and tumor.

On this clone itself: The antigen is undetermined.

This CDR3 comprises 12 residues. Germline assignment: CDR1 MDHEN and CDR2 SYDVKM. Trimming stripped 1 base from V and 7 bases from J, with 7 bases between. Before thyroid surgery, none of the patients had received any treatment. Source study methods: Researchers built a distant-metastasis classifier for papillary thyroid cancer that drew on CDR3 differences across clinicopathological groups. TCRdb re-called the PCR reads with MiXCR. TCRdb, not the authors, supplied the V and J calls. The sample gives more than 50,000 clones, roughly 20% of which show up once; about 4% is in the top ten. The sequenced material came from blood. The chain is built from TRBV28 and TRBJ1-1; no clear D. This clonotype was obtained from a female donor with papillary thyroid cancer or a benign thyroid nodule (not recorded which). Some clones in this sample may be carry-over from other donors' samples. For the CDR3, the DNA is TGTGCCAGCAGTTTATCTCAGCTTGAAGCTTTCTTT. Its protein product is CASSLSQLEAFF.